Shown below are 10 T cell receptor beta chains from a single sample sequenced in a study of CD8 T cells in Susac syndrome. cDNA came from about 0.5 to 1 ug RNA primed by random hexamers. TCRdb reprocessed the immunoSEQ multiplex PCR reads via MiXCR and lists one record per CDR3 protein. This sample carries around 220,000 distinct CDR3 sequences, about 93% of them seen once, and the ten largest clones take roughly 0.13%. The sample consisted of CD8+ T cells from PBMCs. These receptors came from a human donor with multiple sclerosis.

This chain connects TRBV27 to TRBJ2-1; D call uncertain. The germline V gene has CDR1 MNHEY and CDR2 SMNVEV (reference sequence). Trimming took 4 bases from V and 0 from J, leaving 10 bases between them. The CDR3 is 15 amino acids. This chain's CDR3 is CASSWALSSYNEQFF. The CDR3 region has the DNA TGTGCCAGCAGTTGGGCCTTGAGCTCCTACAATGAGCAGTTCTTC.

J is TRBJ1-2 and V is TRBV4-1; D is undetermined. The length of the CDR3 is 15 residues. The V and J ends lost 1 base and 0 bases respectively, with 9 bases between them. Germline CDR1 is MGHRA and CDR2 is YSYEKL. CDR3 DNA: TGCGCCAGCAGCCAAGTCCCAGAGACTAACTATGGCTACACCTTC. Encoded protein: CASSQVPETNYGYTF.

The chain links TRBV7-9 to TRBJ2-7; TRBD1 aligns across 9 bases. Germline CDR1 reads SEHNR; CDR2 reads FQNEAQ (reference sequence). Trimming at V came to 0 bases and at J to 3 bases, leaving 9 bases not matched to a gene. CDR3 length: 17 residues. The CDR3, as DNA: TGTGCCAGCAGCTTAGCTCCGGGACAGGGTCTAAACTACGAGCAGTACTTC. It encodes CASSLAPGQGLNYEQYF.

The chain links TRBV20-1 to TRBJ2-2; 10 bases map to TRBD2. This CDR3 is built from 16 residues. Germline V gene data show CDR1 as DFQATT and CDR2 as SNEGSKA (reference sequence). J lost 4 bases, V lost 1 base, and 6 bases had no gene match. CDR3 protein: CSARGLAGEGTGELFF. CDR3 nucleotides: TGCAGTGCTAGAGGGCTAGCGGGAGAGGGCACCGGGGAGCTGTTTTTT.

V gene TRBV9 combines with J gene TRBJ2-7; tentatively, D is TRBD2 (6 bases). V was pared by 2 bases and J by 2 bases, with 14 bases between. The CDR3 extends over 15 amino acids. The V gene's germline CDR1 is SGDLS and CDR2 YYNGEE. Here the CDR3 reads CASSVAGTEAYEQYF. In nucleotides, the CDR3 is TGTGCCAGCAGCGTCGCAGGGACTGAGGCCTACGAGCAGTACTTC.

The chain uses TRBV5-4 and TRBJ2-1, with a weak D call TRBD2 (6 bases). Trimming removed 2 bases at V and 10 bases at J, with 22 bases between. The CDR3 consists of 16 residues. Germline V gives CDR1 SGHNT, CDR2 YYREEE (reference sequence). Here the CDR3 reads CASSFRQITRDGEQFF. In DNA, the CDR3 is TGTGCCAGCAGCTTCCGTCAAATTACGCGGGACGGGGAGCAGTTCTTC.

The CDR3 loop reads CASRTGNSYEQYF. CDR3 in DNA: TGTGCCAGCAGAACAGGGAACTCCTACGAGCAGTACTTC. The chain carries TRBV27 and TRBJ2-7, with D tentatively TRBD1 (6 bases). The CDR3 runs to 13 residues. V dropped 6 bases and J dropped 0 bases, with 9 bases sitting between them. The V gene's germline CDR1 is MNHEY and CDR2 SMNVEV (reference sequence).

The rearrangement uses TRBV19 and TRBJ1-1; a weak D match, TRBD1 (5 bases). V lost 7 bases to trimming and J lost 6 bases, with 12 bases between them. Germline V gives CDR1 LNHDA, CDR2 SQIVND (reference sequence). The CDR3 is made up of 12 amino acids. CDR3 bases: TGTGCCAGTAAGTCTCTAGGGGCTGAAGCTTTCTTT. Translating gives CASKSLGAEAFF.

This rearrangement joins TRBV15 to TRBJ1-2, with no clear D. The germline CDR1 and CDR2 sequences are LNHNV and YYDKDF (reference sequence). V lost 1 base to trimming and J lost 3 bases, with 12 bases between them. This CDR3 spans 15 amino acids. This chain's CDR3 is CATSRVGLSDYGYTF. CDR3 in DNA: TGTGCCACCAGCAGAGTAGGACTATCAGACTATGGCTACACCTTC.

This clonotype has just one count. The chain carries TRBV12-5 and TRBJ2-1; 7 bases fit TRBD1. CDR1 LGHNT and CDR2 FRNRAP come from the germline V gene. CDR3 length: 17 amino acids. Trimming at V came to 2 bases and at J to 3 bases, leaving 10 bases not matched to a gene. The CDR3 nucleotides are TGTGCTAGTGGTTTGTCCCCGGACAGGAGCGGCTACAATGAGCAGTTCTTC. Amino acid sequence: CASGLSPDRSGYNEQFF.